This T cell receptor (beta chain) was profiled in a study of shared clonotypes between healthy human individuals. A few counts support this clone. Sequenced by immunoSEQ multiplex PCR; TCRdb stores in-frame clones only, minus some. The table shows approximately 510,000 clones, with 79% occurring only once. The receptor's source is a woman aged 40 to 50 in good health. Some clones in this sample may be carry-over from other donors' samples. The specimen sequenced was PBMCs.

The CDR3 loop reads CASSFGRENTEAFF. In DNA form, the CDR3 reads TGTGCCAGTAGTTTTGGCAGGGAGAACACTGAAGCTTTCTTT. The chain employs TRBV19 and TRBJ1-1; weak D call: TRBD1 (5 bases). CDR1 is LNHDA and CDR2 is SQIVND in the germline V gene (reference sequence). The V end lost 5 bases, the J end lost 1 base, and 11 bases lay between the germline ends. The CDR3 runs to 14 residues.